This is a list of T cell receptor beta chains from one sample in a study of shared clonotypes between healthy human individuals. Assay used: immunoSEQ multiplex PCR; TCRdb lists only in-frame clones, some missing. The sample has 2 million to 3 million clones; roughly 93% are singletons. Specimen: naive CD4+ T cells from PBMCs. These receptor sequences come from a man aged 18 to 29 in good health. Some clones in this sample may be carry-over from other donors' samples. CDR3s include the opening cysteine and the closing phenylalanine or tryptophan. A D gene is named only where the DNA matches it firmly. Only part of the rows carry a size: once, few, many, or a class if the clone is expanded.

-	TRBJ2-1	TRBV4-2	TRBD2	CASSQVSGRDYNEQFF	TGTGCCAGCAGCCAAGTTAGCGGGAGAGACTACAATGAGCAGTTCTTC
-	TRBJ2-1	TRBV6-5	-	CASSPREIDNEQFF	TGTGCCAGCAGTCCTAGGGAGATCGACAATGAGCAGTTCTTC
-	TRBJ1-1	TRBV6-1	-	CASSEALRGWGWEAFF	TGTGCCAGCAGTGAAGCTTTACGGGGATGGGGTTGGGAAGCTTTCTTT
-	TRBJ1-1	TRBV5-6	-	CASSYLRGRGMNTEAFF	TGTGCCAGCAGCTACCTGCGGGGGCGGGGAATGAACACTGAAGCTTTCTTT
-	TRBJ2-1	TRBV10-3	-	CAISESPRTGEWGSSYNEQFF	TGTGCCATCAGTGAGTCTCCTCGGACGGGGGAATGGGGGAGCTCCTACAATGAGCAGTTCTTC
-	TRBJ1-1	TRBV6-1	-	CASSEQGGGHTEAFF	TGTGCCAGCAGTGAACAGGGCGGGGGGCACACTGAAGCTTTCTTT
once	TRBJ2-1	TRBV5-1	-	CASSTIPGVTNEQFF	TGCGCCAGCAGCACCATCCCAGGGGTTACAAATGAGCAGTTCTTC
-	TRBJ2-3	TRBV5-1	-	CASSFIGSTDTQYF	TGCGCCAGCAGCTTTATCGGATCCACAGATACGCAGTATTTT
-	TRBJ2-3	TRBV5-1	TRBD1	CASSRGQGAPDTQYF	TGCGCCAGCAGCCGGGGACAGGGGGCACCAGATACGCAGTATTTT
-	TRBJ2-1	TRBV7-2	TRBD2	CASDINRLAGGAIDEQFF	TGTGCCAGCGACATAAACCGTCTAGCGGGAGGGGCTATTGATGAGCAGTTCTTC
-	TRBJ2-7	TRBV10-1	TRBD2	CASSGPTSGTPLETYEQYF	TGCGCCAGCAGTGGTCCAACTAGCGGGACCCCATTAGAGACTTACGAGCAGTACTTC
-	TRBJ2-2	TRBV27	-	CASSLFGIPDTGELFF	TGTGCCAGCAGTTTATTTGGGATCCCGGACACCGGGGAGCTGTTTTTT
-	TRBJ2-1	TRBV4-3	TRBD2	CASSQDLSSGGYNEQFF	TGCGCCAGCAGCCAAGATTTAAGTAGCGGGGGATACAATGAGCAGTTCTTC
-	TRBJ2-1	TRBV7-2	TRBD2	CASSPGGNEQFF	TGTGCCAGCAGCCCGGGGGGGAATGAGCAGTTCTTC
-	TRBJ2-1	TRBV28	TRBD2	CASSLLLGLAETHNEQFF	TGTGCCAGCAGTTTATTGCTGGGACTAGCGGAAACCCACAATGAGCAGTTCTTC
-	TRBJ2-5	TRBV2	TRBD2	CASRGLAGVGETQYF	TGTGCCAGCCGGGGACTAGCGGGAGTTGGAGAGACCCAGTACTTC
-	TRBJ1-1	TRBV10-3	-	CAISGRAKGFPGEAFF	TGTGCCATCAGTGGGAGGGCAAAAGGTTTCCCCGGGGAAGCTTTCTTT
-	TRBJ2-2	TRBV28	-	CASSLGRAGELFF	TGTGCCAGCAGTCTGGGTAGGGCCGGGGAGCTGTTTTTT
-	TRBJ2-6	TRBV6-6	-	CASSSASGANVLTF	TGTGCCAGCAGTTCAGCCTCTGGGGCCAACGTCCTGACTTTC
-	TRBJ2-3	TRBV18	-	CASSPASASTDTQYF	TGTGCCAGCTCACCCGCATCGGCGAGCACAGATACGCAGTATTTT
-	TRBJ1-2	TRBV5-1	-	CASSGNTGIKYGYTF	TGCGCCAGCAGCGGTAATACGGGAATAAAATATGGCTACACCTTC
once	TRBJ2-5	TRBV18	-	CASSPPSGRQETQYF	TGTGCCAGCTCACCACCGTCAGGGCGACAAGAGACCCAGTACTTC
-	TRBJ1-4	TRBV28	-	CASSLGGGEKLFF	TGTGCCAGCAGTTTGGGGGGCGGCGAAAAACTGTTTTTT
-	TRBJ2-5	TRBV7-2	TRBD1	CASSRDRGRETQYF	TGTGCCAGCAGTCGCGACAGGGGGAGAGAGACCCAGTACTTC
-	TRBJ2-3	TRBV28	-	CASSSAGTGERDTQYF	TGTGCCAGCAGTTCCGCTGGGACTGGGGAGAGAGATACGCAGTATTTT
once	TRBJ2-7	TRBV18	-	CASSSTPKDYEQYF	TGTGCCAGCTCATCCACCCCGAAAGACTACGAGCAGTACTTC
-	TRBJ1-4	TRBV7-2	TRBD1	CASSLGQGANEKLFF	TGTGCCAGCAGCTTAGGACAGGGTGCTAATGAAAAACTGTTTTTT
-	TRBJ2-3	TRBV28	-	CASRRGVTDTQYF	TGTGCCAGCAGAAGGGGAGTCACAGATACGCAGTATTTT
once	TRBJ1-4	TRBV28	TRBD1	CASSLPRQGASEKLFF	TGTGCCAGCAGTTTACCCCGACAGGGGGCTAGCGAAAAACTGTTTTTT
-	TRBJ1-1	TRBV5-1	-	CASSGPWQGQMNTEAFF	TGCGCCAGCAGCGGCCCTTGGCAGGGGCAAATGAACACTGAAGCTTTCTTT
-	TRBJ1-5	TRBV28	-	CASSTSRWGSPQPQHF	TGTGCCAGCAGTACTTCTAGGTGGGGAAGTCCTCAGCCCCAGCATTTT
-	TRBJ2-1	TRBV29-1	TRBD1	CSVNPPGGSYNEQFF	TGCAGCGTTAATCCGCCAGGGGGTTCCTACAATGAGCAGTTCTTC
-	TRBJ2-7	TRBV27	TRBD1	CASSGFDRAPYEQYF	TGTGCCAGCAGTGGGTTTGACAGGGCGCCTTACGAGCAGTACTTC
-	TRBJ2-5	TRBV7-3	TRBD1	CASSLTRGTAQETQYF	TGTGCCAGCAGCTTGACCCGAGGGACAGCACAAGAGACCCAGTACTTC
-	TRBJ1-5	TRBV10-3	-	CAIRQNSNQPQHF	TGTGCCATCAGGCAGAATAGCAATCAGCCCCAGCATTTT
-	TRBJ2-2	TRBV4-1	TRBD2	CASSQVGGSNTGELFF	TGCGCCAGCAGCCAAGTTGGCGGGAGTAATACCGGGGAGCTGTTTTTT
-	TRBJ2-1	TRBV20-1	-	CSALTRDEQFF	TGCAGTGCCCTCACCCGGGATGAGCAGTTCTTC
-	TRBJ2-3	TRBV5-1	TRBD2	CASSLESGSADTQYF	TGCGCCAGCAGCTTGGAAAGCGGGAGTGCAGATACGCAGTATTTT
-	TRBJ1-1	TRBV4-3	-	CASSLRGTATEAFF	TGCGCCAGCAGCCTAAGAGGGACGGCCACTGAAGCTTTCTTT